This T cell receptor beta chain emerged from a study of human T cells and chemical hapten exposure. For the study at large: Patients additionally received therapeutic doses of diphenylcyclopropenone on the scalp once a week, and this continued throughout the roughly 22-week study. Epicutaneous patch tests delivered 0.01% DPC to the upper back, with evaluation at 6 days. Overall study results and limits: A positive correlation with patch test score was shown by PT1 expanded TCR counts.

CDR1 is PRHDT and CDR2 is FYEKMQ in the germline V gene (reference sequence). The CDR3 consists of 17 residues. The V end lost 5 bases, the J end lost 1 base, and 19 bases lay between the germline ends. This clonotype was recorded a few times. Its antigen is still unknown. TCRdb fed the RACE reads into MiXCR, producing one record per CDR3 protein. The sample yields roughly 69,000 distinct CDR3 sequences, approximately 11% seen once. The time point denotes: patch test 3, about 24 weeks after DPC sensitization. Treatment meaning: therapeutic diphenylcyclopropenone sensitization with weekly scalp DPC. The TCR comes from a woman between 25 and 40 years old with alopecia areata. Some clones in this sample may be carry-over from other donors' samples. Specimen: whole blood, collected in connection with sensitization to the hapten diphenylcyclopropenone (DPC). The chain carries TRBV13 and TRBJ2-3; D possibly corresponds to TRBD1 (6 bases). The CDR3 here is CASSLIQGLWGTDTQYF. The CDR3 nucleotides read TGTGCCAGCAGCCTAATACAGGGTCTTTGGGGCACAGATACGCAGTATTTT.